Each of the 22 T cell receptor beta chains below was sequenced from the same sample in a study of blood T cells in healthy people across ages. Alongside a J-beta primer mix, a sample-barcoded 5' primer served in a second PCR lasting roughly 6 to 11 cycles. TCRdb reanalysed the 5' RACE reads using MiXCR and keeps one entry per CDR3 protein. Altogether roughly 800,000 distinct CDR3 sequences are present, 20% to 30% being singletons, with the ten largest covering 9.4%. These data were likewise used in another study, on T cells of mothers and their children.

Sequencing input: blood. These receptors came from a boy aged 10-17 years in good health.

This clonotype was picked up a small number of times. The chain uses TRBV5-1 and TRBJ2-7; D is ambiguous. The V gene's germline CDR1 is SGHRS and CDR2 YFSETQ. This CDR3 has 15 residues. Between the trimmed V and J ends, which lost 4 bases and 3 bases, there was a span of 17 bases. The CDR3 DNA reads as TGCGCCAGCAGCCCCCGGACGGTGGAGCACTACGAGCAGTACTTC. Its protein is CASSPRTVEHYEQYF.

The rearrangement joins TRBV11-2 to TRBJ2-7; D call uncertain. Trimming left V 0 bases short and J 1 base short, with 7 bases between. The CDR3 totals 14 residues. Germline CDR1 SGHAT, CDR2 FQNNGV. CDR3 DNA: TGTGCCAGCAGCTTAGAATGGGTTTCCTACGAGCAGTACTTC. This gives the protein CASSLEWVSYEQYF.

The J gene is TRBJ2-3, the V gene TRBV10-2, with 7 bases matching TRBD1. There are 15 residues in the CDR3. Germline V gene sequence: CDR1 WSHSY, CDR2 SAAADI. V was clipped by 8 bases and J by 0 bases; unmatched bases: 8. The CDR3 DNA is TGCGCCAGCCGGCCCCCGGACAGGAGCACAGATACGCAGTATTTT. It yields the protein CASRPPDRSTDTQYF.

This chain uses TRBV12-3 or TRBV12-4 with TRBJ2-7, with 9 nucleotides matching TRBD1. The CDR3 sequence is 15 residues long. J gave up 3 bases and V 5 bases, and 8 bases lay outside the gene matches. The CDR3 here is CASSMPGQGSYEQYF. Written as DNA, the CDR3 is TGTGCCAGCAGTATGCCGGGACAGGGAAGCTACGAGCAGTACTTC.

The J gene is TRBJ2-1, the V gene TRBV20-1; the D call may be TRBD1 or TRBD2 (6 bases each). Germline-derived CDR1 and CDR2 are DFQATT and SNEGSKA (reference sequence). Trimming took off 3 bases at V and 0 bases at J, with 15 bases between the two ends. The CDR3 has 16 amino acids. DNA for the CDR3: TGCAGTGCTAGTAAAGGAGGGGGGAGCTCCTACAATGAGCAGTTCTTC. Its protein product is CSASKGGGSSYNEQFF.

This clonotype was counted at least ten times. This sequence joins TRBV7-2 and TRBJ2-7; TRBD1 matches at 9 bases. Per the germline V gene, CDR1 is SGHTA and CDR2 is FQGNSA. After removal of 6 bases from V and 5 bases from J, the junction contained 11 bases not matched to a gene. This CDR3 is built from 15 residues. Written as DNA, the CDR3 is TGTGCCAGCAGACCTCCGGGACAGGGTTTGAACGAGCAGTACTTC. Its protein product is CASRPPGQGLNEQYF.

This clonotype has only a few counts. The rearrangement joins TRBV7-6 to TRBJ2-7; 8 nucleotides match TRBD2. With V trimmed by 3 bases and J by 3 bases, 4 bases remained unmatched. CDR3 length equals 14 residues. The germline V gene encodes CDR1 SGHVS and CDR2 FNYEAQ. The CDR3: CASSLGLGGYEQYF. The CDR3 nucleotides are TGTGCCAGCAGCTTGGGACTAGGCGGCTACGAGCAGTACTTC.

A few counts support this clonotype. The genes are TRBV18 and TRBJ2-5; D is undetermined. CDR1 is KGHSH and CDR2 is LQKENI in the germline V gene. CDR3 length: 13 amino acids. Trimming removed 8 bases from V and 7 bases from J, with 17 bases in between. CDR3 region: CASSQAIEGTQYF. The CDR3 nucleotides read TGTGCCAGCAGCCAAGCTATCGAAGGGACCCAGTACTTC. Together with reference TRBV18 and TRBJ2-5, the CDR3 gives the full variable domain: NAGVMQNPRHLVRRRGQEARLRCSPMKGHSHVYWYRQLPEEGLKFMVYLQKENIIDESGMPKERFSAEFPKEGPSILRIQQVVRGDSAAYFCASSQAIEGTQYFGPGTRLLVL.

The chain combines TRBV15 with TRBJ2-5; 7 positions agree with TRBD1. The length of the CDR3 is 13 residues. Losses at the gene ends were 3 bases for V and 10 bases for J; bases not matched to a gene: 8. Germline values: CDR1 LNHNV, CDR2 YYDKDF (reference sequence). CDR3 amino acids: CATSSPDREGQYF. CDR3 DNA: TGTGCCACCAGCAGCCCCGACAGGGAAGGCCAGTACTTC.

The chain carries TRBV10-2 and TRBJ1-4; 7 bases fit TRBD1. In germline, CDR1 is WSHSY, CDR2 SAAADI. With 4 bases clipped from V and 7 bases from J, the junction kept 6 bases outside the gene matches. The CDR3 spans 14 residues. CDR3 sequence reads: CASSAGQRGEKLFF. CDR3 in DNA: TGCGCCAGCAGTGCGGGACAGAGGGGTGAAAAACTGTTTTTT.

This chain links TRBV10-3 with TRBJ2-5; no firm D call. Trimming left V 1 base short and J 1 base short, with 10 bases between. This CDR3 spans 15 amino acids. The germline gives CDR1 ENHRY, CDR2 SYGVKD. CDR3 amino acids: CAISEFGDPQETQYF. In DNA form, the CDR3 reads TGTGCCATCAGTGAGTTTGGCGATCCCCAAGAGACCCAGTACTTC.

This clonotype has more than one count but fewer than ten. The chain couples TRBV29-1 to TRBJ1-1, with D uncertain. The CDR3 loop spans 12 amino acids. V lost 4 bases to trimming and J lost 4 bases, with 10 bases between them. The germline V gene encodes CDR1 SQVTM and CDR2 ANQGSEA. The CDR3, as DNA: TGCAGCGTTGGAGACACGTTCACTGAAGCTTTCTTT. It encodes CSVGDTFTEAFF.

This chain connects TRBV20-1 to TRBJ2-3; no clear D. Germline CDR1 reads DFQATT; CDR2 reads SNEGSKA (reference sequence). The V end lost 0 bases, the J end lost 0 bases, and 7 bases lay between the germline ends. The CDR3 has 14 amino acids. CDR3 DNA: TGCAGTGCTAGAGACCTAGGGAGCACAGATACGCAGTATTTT. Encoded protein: CSARDLGSTDTQYF.

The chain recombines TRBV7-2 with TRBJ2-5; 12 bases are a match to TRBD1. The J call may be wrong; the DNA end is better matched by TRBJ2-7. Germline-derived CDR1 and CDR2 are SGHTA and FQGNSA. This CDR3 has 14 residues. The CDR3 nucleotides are TGTGCCAGCAGCCGTCCGGGACAGGGGGCCGAGCAGTACTTC. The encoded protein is CASSRPGQGAEQYF.

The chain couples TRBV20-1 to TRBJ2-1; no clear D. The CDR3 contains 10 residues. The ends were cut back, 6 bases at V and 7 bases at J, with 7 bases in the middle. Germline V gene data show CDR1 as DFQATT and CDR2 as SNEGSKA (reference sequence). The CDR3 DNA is TGCAGTGCCGGACGGAATGAGCAGTTCTTC. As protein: CSAGRNEQFF.

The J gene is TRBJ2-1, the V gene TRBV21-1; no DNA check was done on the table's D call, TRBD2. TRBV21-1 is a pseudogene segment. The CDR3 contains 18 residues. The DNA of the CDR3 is TGTGCCAGCAGCAAATCCCGACTAGCCGTCACCACCTACAATGAGCAGTTCTTC. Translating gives CASSKSRLAVTTYNEQFF.

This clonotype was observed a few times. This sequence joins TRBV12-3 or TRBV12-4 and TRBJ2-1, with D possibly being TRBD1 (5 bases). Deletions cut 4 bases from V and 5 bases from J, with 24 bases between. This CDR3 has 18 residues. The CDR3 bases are TGTGCCAGCAGTTCCCTAGGCCCATTGTCACAGGTGAACAATGAGCAGTTCTTC. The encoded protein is CASSSLGPLSQVNNEQFF.

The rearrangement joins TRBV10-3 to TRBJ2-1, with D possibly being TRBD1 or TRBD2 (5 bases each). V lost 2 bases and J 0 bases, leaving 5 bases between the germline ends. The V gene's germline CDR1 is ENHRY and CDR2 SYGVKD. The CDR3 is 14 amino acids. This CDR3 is CAISEGGSYNEQFF. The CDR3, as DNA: TGTGCCATCAGTGAGGGGGGCTCCTACAATGAGCAGTTCTTC.

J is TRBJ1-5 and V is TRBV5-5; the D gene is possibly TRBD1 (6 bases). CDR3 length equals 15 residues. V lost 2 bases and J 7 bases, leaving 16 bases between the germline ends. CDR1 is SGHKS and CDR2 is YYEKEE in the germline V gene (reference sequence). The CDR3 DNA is TGTGCCAGCAGCTTCCGCCAGGGGATGGACCAGCCCCAGCATTTT. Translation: CASSFRQGMDQPQHF.

DNA for the CDR3: TGCGCCAGCAGCAGCGGGACTCCTTTCACCGGGGAGCTGTTTTTT. Its protein is CASSSGTPFTGELFF. This sequence joins TRBV5-1 and TRBJ2-2; 7 bases align to TRBD2. The trim removed 4 bases at V and 4 bases at J, leaving 7 bases unmatched. This CDR3 has 15 amino acids. Germline lookup yields CDR1 SGHRS and CDR2 YFSETQ.

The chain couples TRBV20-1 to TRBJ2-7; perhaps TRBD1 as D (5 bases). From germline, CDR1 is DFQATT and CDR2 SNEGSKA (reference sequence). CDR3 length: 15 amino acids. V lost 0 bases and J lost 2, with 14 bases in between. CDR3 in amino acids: CSARDLVGAPYEQYF. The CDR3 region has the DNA TGCAGTGCTAGAGATCTCGTAGGGGCCCCCTACGAGCAGTACTTC.

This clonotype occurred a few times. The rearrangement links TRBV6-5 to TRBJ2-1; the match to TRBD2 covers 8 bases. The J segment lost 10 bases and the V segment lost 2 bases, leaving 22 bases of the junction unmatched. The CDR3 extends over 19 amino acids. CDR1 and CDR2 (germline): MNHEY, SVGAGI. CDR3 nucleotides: TGTGCCAGCAGTTACGAGTCGGTAGCGGGGTGGGGGATCCACAGGGAGCAGTTCTTC. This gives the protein CASSYESVAGWGIHREQFF.